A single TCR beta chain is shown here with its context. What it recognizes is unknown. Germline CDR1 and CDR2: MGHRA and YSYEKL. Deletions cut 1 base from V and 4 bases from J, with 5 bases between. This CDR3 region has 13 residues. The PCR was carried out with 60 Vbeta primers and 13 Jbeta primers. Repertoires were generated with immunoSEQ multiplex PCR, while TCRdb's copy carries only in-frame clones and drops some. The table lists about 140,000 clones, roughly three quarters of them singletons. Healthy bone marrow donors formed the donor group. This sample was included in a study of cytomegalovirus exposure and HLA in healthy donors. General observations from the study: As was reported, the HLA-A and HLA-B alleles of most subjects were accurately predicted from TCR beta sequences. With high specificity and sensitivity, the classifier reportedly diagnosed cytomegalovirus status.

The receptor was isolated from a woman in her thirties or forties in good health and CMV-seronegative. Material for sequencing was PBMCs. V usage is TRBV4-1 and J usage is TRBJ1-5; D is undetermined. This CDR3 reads CASSQGLNQPQHF. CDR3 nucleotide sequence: TGCGCCAGCAGCCAAGGGCTTAATCAGCCCCAGCATTTT.